This TCR beta chain stems from a study of identifying expanded T cells in peripheral blood. Study outcomes and limitations: Differentially abundant clones: around 1.2 between replicates, about 17 at around 14 days, around 19 at four. Two-week clone count variance significantly increased as total template count grew.

Some clones are missing from TCRdb's copy, which holds only in-frame ones; the method was immunoSEQ multiplex PCR. Counted here are roughly 100,000 clones, 88% occurring once; the ten biggest clones make up approximately 4%. The V end lost 4 bases, the J end lost 5 bases, and 8 bases lay between the germline ends. Germline V gene lookup returns CDR1 LNHDA and CDR2 SQIVND (reference sequence). CDR3 size: 12 residues. Turning to this clone: Its specificity is not known.

The rearrangement joins TRBV19 to TRBJ1-2; the D gene is possibly TRBD1 (6 bases). The TCR sequence derives from a person aged 18-70 years in good health. The sample consisted of blood. Here the CDR3 reads CASSSGQYGYTF. CDR3 nucleotide sequence: TGTGCCAGTAGTAGTGGACAGTATGGCTACACCTTC.